This T cell receptor beta chain was captured by sequencing in a study of blood T cells in healthy people across ages. General study points: It was not possible, with unsorted PBMCs, to conclusively compare naive and antigen-experienced cells.

Trimming at V came to 0 bases and at J to 4 bases, leaving 1 base not matched to a gene. The CDR3 has 15 amino acids. Per the germline V gene, CDR1 is LGHNA and CDR2 is YNFKEQ. Primers used in a second PCR of about 6 to 11 cycles were a sample-barcoded 5' primer and a J-beta primer mix. TCRdb re-analysed the 5' RACE reads in MiXCR, keeping a single row per CDR3 protein. This repertoire shows just over 1 million distinct CDR3 sequences, over 35% found once; its top ten account for over 15%. Healthy Russian Caucasian donors spanned ages roughly 6 to 100 years. Researchers collected approximately 9.5 milliliters of peripheral blood from every single donor. Turning to this clonotype: The antigen is not known.

The origin of this receptor is a woman aged 60-75 years in good health. Source material: blood. This rearrangement joins TRBV4-2 to TRBJ2-1, with 9 bases lining up with TRBD2. CDR3 in DNA: TGTGCCAGCAGCCAAGACACTAGCGGGTACAATGAGCAGTTCTTC. The encoded protein is CASSQDTSGYNEQFF.